This TCR beta chain was documented in a study of OX40 agonist ivuxolimab in advanced cancers. Study-wide results and caveats: Specificity for antigen went undetermined in the expanded peripheral T cells.

In regard to this clone: What it recognizes is unknown.

Profiling relied on immunoSEQ multiplex PCR, and the TCRdb table lists in-frame clones only, not all of them. Of roughly 80,000 clones listed, roughly 84% are singletons. The CDR3 contains 13 residues. The germline V gene encodes CDR1 SGHAT and CDR2 FQNNGV. V was cut by 2 bases and J by 7 bases, with 11 bases left in between. This clonotype originated in an adult with an advanced solid tumor such as melanoma, head and neck, liver or kidney cancer. The rearrangement links TRBV11-2 to TRBJ1-1; tentatively, D is TRBD1 (6 bases). The specimen comprised CD4+ or CD8+ T cells sorted from blood, sampled in a trial of the OX40 agonist ivuxolimab. The CDR3 DNA reads TGTGCCAGCAGCTTACCGGGGGCGAGTGAAGCTTTCTTT. It is translated as CASSLPGASEAFF.